Sequencing of this TCR beta chain was carried out in a study of T cells in localized non-small cell lung cancer. The method was immunoSEQ multiplex PCR; TCRdb's version includes in-frame clones alone and lacks a portion of them. The data show some 25,000 clones, roughly 90% seen once. This sequence originates from a man aged 40 to 75 with stage III squamous cell lung carcinoma. Sequencing used peripheral blood, obtained before any cancer treatment.

The CDR3 DNA is TGTGCCAGCAGGAATTTAGCGGGAGGGCCGGGGATCGATGAGCAGTTCTTC. Its translation: CASRNLAGGPGIDEQFF. The gene calls are TRBV28 and TRBJ2-1; 11 positions agree with TRBD2. Trimming cost V 6 bases and J 8 bases; bases outside gene matches: 15. CDR1 is MDHEN, CDR2 SYDVKM, per germline. This CDR3 comprises 17 residues. The variable domain in full, with the rest retrieved from reference TRBV28 and TRBJ2-1, is DVKVTQSSRYLVKRTGEKVFLECVQDMDHENMFWYRQDPGLGLRLIYFSYDVKMKEKGDIPEGYSVSREKKERFSLILESASTNQTSMYLCASRNLAGGPGIDEQFFGPGTRLTVL.